These 17 T cell receptor beta chains came from one sample sequenced in a study of cytomegalovirus exposure and HLA in healthy donors. The PCR contained 60 Vbeta and 13 Jbeta primers. Here immunoSEQ multiplex PCR was the method, and the copy in TCRdb shows in-frame clones only, minus some. The data show roughly 200,000 clones, roughly a tenth seen once. The sample comprised PBMCs. These receptors were obtained from a woman aged 25 to 45 in good health and CMV-seropositive.

The chain is built from TRBV7-9 and TRBJ1-2, with TRBD1 as a possible D gene (5 bases). Germline assignment: CDR1 SEHNR and CDR2 FQNEAQ (reference sequence). This CDR3 contains 14 residues. The ends were cut back, 0 bases at V and 4 bases at J, with 9 bases in the middle. The CDR3 loop is CASSLAGAAYGYTF. As DNA, the CDR3 is TGTGCCAGCAGCTTAGCAGGGGCGGCCTATGGCTACACCTTC.

There are a few counts of this clone. As DNA, the CDR3 is TGTGCCAGCAGTACCGGGTGGTCCTATGGCTACACCTTC. Translated, it gives CASSTGWSYGYTF. This chain joins TRBV6-5 and TRBJ1-2; D remains unclear. CDR1 is MNHEY and CDR2 is SVGAGI in the germline V gene. The CDR3 sequence is 13 residues long. Trimming left V 5 bases short and J 4 bases short, with 11 bases between.

Of note for this clone: A junction end diverges from the germline sequence, so it may reflect a read error. The chain carries TRBV4-1 and TRBJ2-3; D ambiguous. The V gene's germline CDR1 is MGHRA and CDR2 YSYEKL. The CDR3 loop spans 15 amino acids. Here the CDR3 DNA reads TGCGCCAGCGGCCAAGCCCCTCTTAGCACAGATACGCAGTATTTT. Encoded protein: CASGQAPLSTDTQYF.

This clone was recorded a few times. Other nucleotide sequences from this sample produce the same CDR3. The chain combines TRBV5-6 with TRBJ2-7; TRBD1 aligns across 9 bases. J lost 0 bases, V lost 5 bases, and 6 bases had no gene match. The CDR3 totals 15 residues. The germline gives CDR1 SGHDT, CDR2 YYEEEE. The CDR3 protein is CASSPGTGSSYEQYF. CDR3 bases: TGTGCCAGCAGTCCTGGGACAGGGAGCTCCTACGAGCAGTACTTC.

This clone occurred a few times. The rearrangement links TRBV30 to TRBJ2-1, with 8 nucleotides matching TRBD2. V was pared by 3 bases and J by 13 bases, with 8 bases of the junction left unmatched. Per the germline V gene, CDR1 is GTSNPN and CDR2 is SVGIG (reference sequence). The CDR3 consists of 12 residues. The CDR3 is CAWSHRSGIQFF. The CDR3 DNA reads as TGTGCCTGGAGCCATCGTAGCGGGATACAGTTCTTC. Supplemented by reference TRBV30 and TRBJ2-1, the full variable domain reads SQTIHQWPATLVQPVGSPLSLECTVEGTSNPNLYWYRQAAGRGLQLLFYSVGIGQISSEVPQNLSASRPQDRQFILSSKKLLLSDSGFYLCAWSHRSGIQFFGPGTRLTVL.

This clone was counted only a few times. This rearrangement joins TRBV6-5 to TRBJ2-1, with D possibly matching TRBD2 (5 bases). The V gene lost 0 bases and the J gene lost 7 bases, with 10 bases spanning the gap. Germline V gene lookup returns CDR1 MNHEY and CDR2 SVGAGI. This CDR3 has 14 residues. The CDR3 DNA follows: TGTGCCAGCAGTTACTCGAGCGGAAAGAATGAGCAGTTCTTC. Translation gives CASSYSSGKNEQFF.

V and J are TRBV9 and TRBJ2-2, with TRBD2 identical over 9 bases. Germline CDR1 is SGDLS and CDR2 is YYNGEE. The V gene end was trimmed by 4 bases and the J gene end by 5 bases; junction bases not matched to a gene: 6. The CDR3 totals 15 residues. The CDR3, as DNA: TGTGCCAGCAGCCTTACTACTAGCGGGACCGGGGAGCTGTTTTTT. Amino acid sequence: CASSLTTSGTGELFF.

This chain joins TRBV9 and TRBJ1-2; TRBD1 agrees at 8 bases. Germline CDR1 is SGDLS and CDR2 is YYNGEE. Trimming cost V 0 bases and J 3 bases; bases outside gene matches: 4. The CDR3 totals 15 residues. CDR3 coding DNA: TGTGCCAGCAGCGTAGGGGGACAGGCTCACTATGGCTACACCTTC. The encoded protein is CASSVGGQAHYGYTF.

In this sample, this clone turned up a few times. V and J are TRBV19 and TRBJ2-1, with D possibly TRBD1 on 5 matching bases. From germline, CDR1 is LNHDA and CDR2 SQIVND (reference sequence). Trimming shortened V by 4 bases and J by 0 bases, and 13 bases separated the two germline ends. The CDR3 runs 16 residues. CDR3 in DNA: TGTGCCAGTAGTAGACAGTACACGAGCTCCTACAATGAGCAGTTCTTC. It is translated as CASSRQYTSSYNEQFF.

This clone turned up a few times. The chain is built from TRBV6-5 and TRBJ1-6, with D perhaps matching TRBD1 (5 bases). Germline CDR1 reads MNHEY; CDR2 reads SVGAGI. This CDR3 is 14 amino acids long. Trimming removed 2 bases from V and 7 bases from J, with 9 bases in between. CDR3 loop: CASSYTGTNSPLHF. The CDR3 DNA reads as TGTGCCAGCAGTTACACAGGAACCAATTCACCCCTCCACTTT.

This clone was observed a few times. The chain joins TRBV20-1 to TRBJ1-1, with D possibly being TRBD1 (6 bases). This CDR3 spans 11 amino acids. Germline CDR1 is DFQATT and CDR2 is SNEGSKA (reference sequence). Trimming removed 6 bases at V and 8 bases at J, with 13 bases between. This chain's CDR3 is CSARGTLEAFF. The CDR3 region has the DNA TGCAGTGCCCGAGGGACACTAGAAGCTTTCTTT.

Worth noting for this clone: Distinct nucleotide sequences in the sample also encode this CDR3. This chain joins TRBV5-1 and TRBJ1-2; tentatively, D is TRBD1 (6 bases). The CDR3 is 14 residues long. V was pared by 0 bases and J by 2 bases, with 8 bases between. Germline values: CDR1 SGHRS, CDR2 YFSETQ. CDR3 region: CASSLEGGNYGYTF. The CDR3 bases are TGCGCCAGCAGCTTGGAAGGGGGAAACTATGGCTACACCTTC.

The chain employs TRBV18 and TRBJ2-1; 9 positions agree with TRBD1. Germline V CDR1 and CDR2: KGHSH, LQKENI. The V gene end was trimmed by 3 bases and the J gene end by 6 bases; junction bases not matched to a gene: 3. The CDR3 runs to 14 residues. CDR3 loop: CASSPVTGGNEQFF. CDR3 nucleotide sequence: TGTGCCAGCTCACCGGTGACAGGGGGCAATGAGCAGTTCTTC.

The genes are TRBV4-2 and TRBJ1-3; 7 bases map to TRBD1. Germline CDR1 LGHNA, CDR2 YNFKEQ. This CDR3 is built from 14 residues. J was trimmed by 7 bases and V by 1 base; bases with no gene match: 4. CDR3 loop: CASSQGLTGNTIYF. The CDR3 nucleotides read TGTGCCAGCAGCCAAGGGTTGACAGGGAACACCATATATTTT.

V gene TRBV7-9 combines with J gene TRBJ1-4; TRBD1 matches 8 bases. With V trimmed by 5 bases and J by 7 bases, 6 bases remained unmatched. The CDR3 covers 14 residues. Germline CDR1 SEHNR, CDR2 FQNEAQ (reference sequence). CDR3 bases: TGTGCCAGCAGCCAACAGGGGGGGGGTGAAAAACTGTTTTTT. It codes for CASSQQGGGEKLFF.

The V gene is TRBV6-6, the J gene TRBJ2-7; a weak D match, TRBD2 (5 bases). The CDR3 has 13 residues. V shed 2 bases and J shed 2 bases, with 7 bases lying between them. The germline V gene has CDR1 MNHNY and CDR2 SVGAGI (reference sequence). The CDR3 DNA is TGTGCCAGCAGTTACGAGGGCACCTACGAGCAGTACTTC. The encoded protein is CASSYEGTYEQYF.

This clone was detected only a few times. The gene calls are TRBV7-3 and TRBJ1-1; D is perhaps TRBD1 (5 bases). CDR1 and CDR2 (germline): SGHTA, FQGTGA. CDR3 size: 12 residues. V lost 2 bases and J lost 7, with 8 bases in between. This CDR3 reads CASSLGADEAFF. As DNA, the CDR3 is TGTGCCAGCAGCTTAGGGGCAGATGAAGCTTTCTTT.